These T cell receptor beta chains were read from a single sample in a study of blood T cell repertoires in COVID-19. Only in-frame clones appear in the TCRdb table, and some are missing; sequencing was by immunoSEQ multiplex PCR. The sample records 270,000 or so clones, roughly nine tenths being singletons. Specimen: peripheral blood. The receptor source for this set is a woman in her twenties or thirties with COVID-19, enrolled during active disease. CDR3s include the opening cysteine and the closing phenylalanine or tryptophan. A D gene is named only where the DNA matches it firmly. Size values are once, few and many counts, or a class for expanded clones, and some rows have none.

CASSSIRTNEKLFF | TGTGCCAGCAGCTCCATTCGGACTAATGAAAAACTGTTTTTT | . | TRBV5-6 | . | TRBJ1-4
CASWGTEFGYTF | TGTGCCAGCTGGGGGACAGAATTTGGCTACACCTTC | once | TRBV28 | TRBD1 | TRBJ1-2
CASSPEVNEKLFF | TGTGCCAGCAGCCCGGAGGTCAATGAAAAACTGTTTTTT | . | TRBV6-5 | . | TRBJ1-4
CASSQENRPGQPQHF | TGCGCCAGCAGCCAAGAAAACAGGCCCGGTCAGCCCCAGCATTTT | . | TRBV4-1 | . | TRBJ1-5
CRPGLAHEQFF | TGCAGGCCTGGTTTGGCCCATGAGCAGTTCTTC | once | TRBV20-1 | . | TRBJ2-1
CASSPESAGAYEQYF | TGTGCCAGCTCACCAGAGTCGGCGGGGGCCTACGAGCAGTACTTC | . | TRBV18 | TRBD2 | TRBJ2-7
CASSMFRTSGGADTGELFF | TGTGCCAGCAGTATGTTTAGGACTAGCGGGGGGGCAGACACCGGGGAGCTGTTTTTT | . | TRBV11-2 | TRBD2 | TRBJ2-2
CASSQGVTVYEQYF | TGTGCCAGCAGCCAAGGTGTCACAGTCTACGAGCAGTACTTC | . | TRBV4-2 | . | TRBJ2-7
CASSLHILYGYTF | TGTGCCAGCAGTTTACACATCCTCTATGGCTACACCTTC | once | TRBV12-3/TRBV12-4 | . | TRBJ1-2
CASSTDRATGNTIYF | TGTGCCAGCAGTACCGACAGGGCCACTGGAAACACCATATATTTT | . | TRBV2 | TRBD1 | TRBJ1-3
CASSPVGQTIGDEQYF | TGTGCCAGCAGCCCAGTCGGGCAAACGATAGGGGACGAGCAGTACTTC | . | TRBV3-1/TRBV3-2 | . | TRBJ2-7
CASSPRGSFREQYF | TGTGCCAGCAGCCCCCGCGGGAGCTTTAGGGAGCAGTACTTC | . | TRBV9 | TRBD2 | TRBJ2-7
CASSPQIGEGGYTF | TGTGCCAGCAGCCCCCAGATTGGGGAGGGGGGCTACACCTTC | . | TRBV7-9 | . | TRBJ1-2
CASSSGQGGNTYEQYF | TGTGCCAGCAGCTCCGGACAGGGGGGAAACACCTACGAGCAGTACTTC | . | TRBV7-9 | TRBD1 | TRBJ2-7
CAISESAGTSTDTQYF | TGTGCCATCAGTGAGTCGGCGGGGACTAGCACAGATACGCAGTATTTT | few | TRBV10-3 | . | TRBJ2-3
CASSQALTSRTETQYF | TGTGCCAGCAGCCAGGCCCTTACTAGTAGGACGGAGACCCAGTACTTC | . | TRBV14 | . | TRBJ2-5
CASSQDGRVQETQYF | TGTGCCAGCAGCCAAGATGGCAGGGTCCAAGAGACCCAGTACTTC | . | TRBV14 | . | TRBJ2-5
CASSLFGGVLHF | TGTGCCAGCAGCCTTTTTGGGGGCGTCCTCCACTTT | once | TRBV27 | . | TRBJ1-6
CASSIAGEGRNTIYF | TGTGCCAGTAGTATAGCCGGGGAGGGCAGAAACACCATATATTTT | . | TRBV19 | . | TRBJ1-3
CASSSTVGLAVTDTQYF | TGTGCCAGCAGTTCGACTGTAGGACTAGCGGTCACAGATACGCAGTATTTT | . | TRBV27 | TRBD2 | TRBJ2-3
CAWSGHNPGQTTNEKLFF | TGTGCCTGGAGTGGACACAACCCGGGACAGACGACTAATGAAAAACTGTTTTTT | once | TRBV30 | TRBD1 | TRBJ1-4
CASSGTVNEQFF | TGTGCCAGCTCGGGTACAGTCAATGAGCAGTTCTTC | . | TRBV18 | . | TRBJ2-1
CASSFEYGYNEQFF | TGTGCCAGCAGTTTCGAGTACGGCTACAATGAGCAGTTCTTC | . | TRBV27 | . | TRBJ2-1
CASSLAWTSGGGDTQYF | TGTGCCAGCAGCTTAGCCTGGACTAGCGGGGGAGGAGATACGCAGTATTTT | . | TRBV7-8 | TRBD2 | TRBJ2-3
CASRTNSYNEQFF | TGTGCCAGCAGGACAAACTCCTACAATGAGCAGTTCTTC | . | TRBV6-5 | . | TRBJ2-1
CASRPQGATNEKLFF | TGCGCCAGCAGACCCCAGGGGGCAACTAATGAAAAACTGTTTTTT | . | TRBV5-1 | TRBD1 | TRBJ1-4
CASSGDRLAEAFF | TGTGCCAGCAGCGGTGACAGGCTCGCTGAAGCTTTCTTT | . | TRBV2 | . | TRBJ1-1
CASSPPTGARETQYF | TGTGCCAGCAGCCCACCTACAGGGGCTCGGGAGACCCAGTACTTC | . | TRBV7-9 | TRBD1 | TRBJ2-5
CAISELGSGGPADTQYF | TGTGCCATCAGTGAGTTGGGTAGCGGGGGTCCAGCAGATACGCAGTATTTT | . | TRBV10-3 | TRBD2 | TRBJ2-3
CASSQIAGGYNEQFF | TGTGCCAGCTCTCAAATAGCGGGGGGGTACAATGAGCAGTTCTTC | . | TRBV18 | TRBD2 | TRBJ2-1